This T cell receptor beta chain was sequenced during a study of regulatory T cells in long-lasting Graves disease. Combining iRepertoire HTBI primers with Arm-PCR of CDR3 regions, the authors built TCR beta libraries. In the authors' workflow: Looking across samples, the authors found about 62 TRBV and approximately 14 TRBJ segments. TCRdb reanalysed the multiplex PCR reads using MiXCR and keeps one entry per CDR3 protein. None of the V and J calls come from the authors' own analysis; TCRdb made them. The sample has 700,000 or so distinct CDR3 sequences; 25% to 35% are singletons. Germline loops: CDR1 DFQATT, CDR2 SNEGSKA (reference sequence). The V end lost 8 bases, the J end lost 6 bases, and 22 bases lay between the germline ends. The CDR3 runs 14 residues. Of note for this clonotype: Its antigen remains unidentified.

Findings of the study overall: Patients with persistent Graves' had lower TCR diversity than newly diagnosed patients. Possibly, too few samples lowered accuracy.

Sample time point: persistent/refractory GD, antithyroid drugs over 5 years with positive TRAb. RNA from PBMCs was the source of the TCR library. Patients came from an endocrinology department in Xi'an, China. The starting material was peripheral blood mononuclear cells (PBMCs), obtained when the disease was refractory, from a patient treated with antithyroid drugs. The clonotype originates from a female donor with Graves disease. This chain links TRBV20-1 with TRBJ1-1, with a weak D call TRBD1 (5 bases). Written as DNA, the CDR3 is TGCAGTACCGACCCCGGGGCCCGTGATCCTGAAGCTTTCTTT. Protein: CSTDPGARDPEAFF.